These 23 T cell receptor beta chains were all obtained from the same sample, sequenced in a study of blood T cell repertoires in COVID-19. Here immunoSEQ multiplex PCR was the method, and the copy in TCRdb shows in-frame clones only, minus some. The repertoire holds about 240,000 clones, with 75% to 90% as singletons. Specimen: peripheral blood. Receptor source: a man aged 55 to 70 who had recovered from COVID-19.

In this sample, this clone turned up a few times. The chain recombines TRBV6-5 with TRBJ2-1; 7 bases fit TRBD1. Germline V CDR1 and CDR2: MNHEY, SVGAGI. The CDR3 covers 16 residues. J was trimmed by 7 bases and V by 3 bases; bases with no gene match: 12. CDR3 amino acids: CASSYSPGQPRNEQFF. CDR3 sequence (DNA): TGTGCCAGCAGTTATTCCCCGGGACAGCCGAGAAATGAGCAGTTCTTC.

This clone was recorded at least ten times. The chain joins TRBV19 to TRBJ1-5; TRBD1 might be the D (5 bases). There are 20 residues in the CDR3. The V gene's germline CDR1 is LNHDA and CDR2 SQIVND (reference sequence). V lost 6 bases and J 1 base, leaving 28 bases between the germline ends. The CDR3 is CASSHRGWQGLVGSNQPQHF. CDR3 nucleotides: TGTGCCAGTAGCCACCGGGGGTGGCAGGGCCTCGTCGGGAGCAATCAGCCCCAGCATTTT.

The rearrangement links TRBV6-1 to TRBJ1-2; weak D call: TRBD1 (6 bases). Germline V gene lookup returns CDR1 MNHNS and CDR2 SASEGT. Trimming took 3 bases from V and 6 from J, leaving 17 bases between them. The CDR3 is 15 amino acids. The CDR3 coding sequence is TGTGCCAGCAGTGACCCGTGGGGGGGCCGGGATGGCTACACCTTC. Translated, it gives CASSDPWGGRDGYTF.

This chain links TRBV10-2 with TRBJ2-1, with 11 nucleotides matching TRBD2. V shed 10 bases and J 0 bases; nucleotides not matched to a gene: 11. CDR1 and CDR2 from the germline V gene are WSHSY and SAAADI. The CDR3 consists of 17 residues. DNA of the CDR3: TGCGCCATCCTTTCTACAACTAGCGGGAGCTCCTACAATGAGCAGTTCTTC. Translated: CAILSTTSGSSYNEQFF.

V is TRBV4-1 and J is TRBJ2-7; 10 bases fit TRBD2. The germline gives CDR1 MGHRA, CDR2 YSYEKL. This CDR3 is built from 18 residues. Trimming removed 3 bases from V and 4 bases from J; junction bases left unmatched: 15. CDR3 residues: CASSHQIPTSGVLYEQYF. The CDR3 nucleotides read TGCGCCAGCAGCCACCAGATCCCTACTAGCGGGGTTCTTTACGAGCAGTACTTC.

The V gene is TRBV6-2 or TRBV6-3, the J gene TRBJ1-5; 8 bases align to TRBD1. Trimming cost V 5 bases and J 0 bases; bases outside gene matches: 9. The CDR3 has 17 residues. CDR1 is MNHEY and CDR2 is SVGEGT in the germline V gene. The CDR3 loop reads CASSKDRVQYSNQPQHF. The DNA of the CDR3 is TGTGCCAGCAGTAAGGACAGGGTCCAATATAGCAATCAGCCCCAGCATTTT.

This clone was detected only a few times. This sequence joins TRBV5-1 and TRBJ2-6; perhaps TRBD2 as D (7 bases). Deletions cut 1 base from V and 2 bases from J, with 10 bases between. Germline lookup yields CDR1 SGHRS and CDR2 YFSETQ. The CDR3 sequence is 16 residues long. CDR3 in amino acids: CASSLTGGTGANVLTF. The DNA of the CDR3 is TGCGCCAGCAGCTTGACGGGGGGCACTGGGGCCAACGTCCTGACTTTC.

The chain is built from TRBV29-1 and TRBJ1-1; maybe TRBD1 (6 bases). V was shortened by 3 bases and J by 4 bases, with 12 bases between the two germline ends. Germline lookup yields CDR1 SQVTM and CDR2 ANQGSEA. This CDR3 has 13 amino acids. CDR3 nucleotide sequence: TGCAGCGTTGAGAATGGACAGTTCACTGAAGCTTTCTTT. It is translated as CSVENGQFTEAFF.

The J gene is TRBJ2-7, the V gene TRBV19; D might be TRBD1 (6 bases). The germline V gene has CDR1 LNHDA and CDR2 SQIVND (reference sequence). V was pared by 2 bases and J by 5 bases, with 19 bases between. This CDR3 spans 16 amino acids. CDR3: CASSISPGDEKDEQYV. The CDR3, as DNA: TGTGCCAGTAGTATATCGCCAGGGGACGAAAAGGACGAGCAGTACGTC.

The chain employs TRBV7-8 and TRBJ1-1; 8 positions match TRBD1. From germline, CDR1 is SGHVS and CDR2 FQNEAQ. After removal of 5 bases from V and 4 bases from J, the junction contained 3 bases not matched to a gene. The CDR3 runs 13 residues. CDR3 bases: TGTGCCAGCAGCCCAACAGGGGGCACTGAAGCTTTCTTT. Its translation: CASSPTGGTEAFF.

This clone was recorded a few times. V and J are TRBV6-1 and TRBJ2-7; a weak D match, TRBD1 (5 bases). V lost 1 base and J lost 1, with 11 bases in between. The CDR3 extends over 15 amino acids. Germline V gene data show CDR1 as MNHNS and CDR2 as SASEGT. The CDR3 region is CASSEGFDRSYEQYF. In nucleotides, the CDR3 is TGTGCCAGCAGTGAAGGCTTTGACAGATCCTACGAGCAGTACTTC.

The chain couples TRBV5-1 to TRBJ1-1; D may be TRBD1 (5 bases). CDR1 and CDR2 from the germline V gene are SGHRS and YFSETQ. Trimming stripped 0 bases from V and 4 bases from J, with 7 bases between. The CDR3 contains 13 residues. The CDR3 region is CASSLVGPTEAFF. As DNA, the CDR3 is TGCGCCAGCAGCTTGGTGGGGCCCACTGAAGCTTTCTTT.

This chain uses TRBV3-1 (or the pseudogene TRBV3-2) with TRBJ1-1; possible D gene TRBD1, 5 bases. Germline V gene sequence: CDR1 LGHDT, CDR2 YNNKEL (reference sequence). This CDR3 is built from 13 residues. The V gene lost 2 bases and the J gene lost 8 bases, with 12 bases spanning the gap. CDR3 sequence (DNA): TGTGCCAGCAGCCAACTTATTGACAGCGAAGCTTTCTTT. Translating it yields CASSQLIDSEAFF.

The rearrangement joins TRBV15 to TRBJ1-5; a weak D match, TRBD1 (6 bases). The CDR3 consists of 14 residues. Trimming cost V 6 bases and J 5 bases, with 14 bases left between them. The germline V gene encodes CDR1 LNHNV and CDR2 YYDKDF (reference sequence). The CDR3 DNA reads as TGTGCCACCAGGAGTCGGGACACCTATCAGCCCCAGCATTTT. Amino acid sequence: CATRSRDTYQPQHF.

V gene TRBV6-1 combines with J gene TRBJ2-3; 7 nucleotides line up with TRBD2. Looked up from germline, CDR1 is MNHNS and CDR2 is SASEGT. The J segment lost 2 bases and the V segment lost 4 bases, leaving 12 bases of the junction unmatched. This CDR3 comprises 17 residues. This CDR3 reads CASSVELAGEYTDTQYF. The CDR3 DNA reads as TGTGCCAGCAGTGTTGAACTTGCGGGGGAATACACAGATACGCAGTATTTT.

This chain connects TRBV18 to TRBJ2-1, with 9 bases identical to TRBD1. Germline-derived CDR1 and CDR2 are KGHSH and LQKENI. CDR3 size: 16 residues. Trimming cost V 2 bases and J 8 bases; bases outside gene matches: 10. The CDR3 loop reads CASSPRQGVVMDEQFF. CDR3 bases: TGTGCCAGCTCACCAAGACAGGGGGTGGTCATGGATGAGCAGTTCTTC.

This chain joins TRBV5-1 and TRBJ1-2; TRBD1 matches at 10 bases. The CDR3 loop spans 14 amino acids. Germline-derived CDR1 and CDR2 are SGHRS and YFSETQ. The V gene end was trimmed by 4 bases and the J gene end by 4 bases; junction bases not matched to a gene: 4. The CDR3 DNA reads as TGCGCCAGCAGCGTGGGGGACAGGGGCTATGGCTACACCTTC. It codes for CASSVGDRGYGYTF.

This clone has just one count. V and J are TRBV2 and TRBJ2-1; TRBD1 agrees at 11 bases. Germline CDR1 and CDR2: SNHLY and FYNNEI. The CDR3 loop spans 17 amino acids. V trimming: 6 bases; J trimming: 8 bases; junction bases outside the gene matches: 15. The CDR3 DNA sequence: TGTGCCAGCAGCCCGGGGGGGTGGACAGGGGGCAGCGATGAGCAGTTCTTC. Amino acids: CASSPGGWTGGSDEQFF. Full variable domain (missing parts from reference TRBV2 and TRBJ2-1): EPEVTQTPSHQVTQMGQEVILRCVPISNHLYFYWYRQILGQKVEFLVSFYNNEISEKSEIFDDQFSVERPDGSNFTLKIRSTKLEDSAMYFCASSPGGWTGGSDEQFFGPGTRLTVL.

The CDR3 reads CASSQWTGETQYF. In DNA form, the CDR3 reads TGTGCCAGCAGCCAATGGACAGGGGAGACCCAGTACTTC. The V gene is TRBV6-5, the J gene TRBJ2-5; TRBD1 matches 8 bases. The CDR3 sequence is 13 residues long. J was trimmed by 5 bases and V by 6 bases; bases with no gene match: 5. Germline loops: CDR1 MNHEY, CDR2 SVGAGI.

This clone has a count of ten or more. The CDR3 reads CASSRGSNEQFF. DNA of the CDR3: TGTGCCAGCAGCCGGGGGAGCAATGAGCAGTTCTTC. V is TRBV12-3 or TRBV12-4 and J is TRBJ2-1; TRBD2 might be the D (6 bases). Trimming removed 6 bases from V and 6 bases from J, with 9 bases in between. The CDR3 has 12 amino acids.

The rearrangement uses TRBV5-1 and TRBJ2-4, with D unresolved. The length of the CDR3 is 13 residues. V was shortened by 0 bases and J by 8 bases, with 9 bases between the two germline ends. The germline V gene has CDR1 SGHRS and CDR2 YFSETQ. The DNA of the CDR3 is TGCGCCAGCAGCTTGGCCCCTGAGGACATTCAGTACTTC. Translating it yields CASSLAPEDIQYF.

The J gene is TRBJ2-1, the V gene TRBV12-2; the DNA was not used to check the table's D call, TRBD2. TRBV12-2 is assigned pseudogene status. The CDR3 consists of 18 residues. The CDR3 protein is CASRFTSRGSSSYNEQFF. The CDR3 bases are TGTGCAAGTCGCTTTACATCTCGCGGGTCCAGCTCCTACAATGAGCAGTTCTTC.

The CDR3 DNA is TGTGCCAGCAAGGCCAGGTCGAACACTGAAGCTTTCTTT. It yields the protein CASKARSNTEAFF. The chain employs TRBV6-5 and TRBJ1-1; D is ambiguous. V lost 7 bases to trimming and J lost 1 base, with 10 bases between them. CDR3 length equals 13 residues. Germline-derived CDR1 and CDR2 are MNHEY and SVGAGI.